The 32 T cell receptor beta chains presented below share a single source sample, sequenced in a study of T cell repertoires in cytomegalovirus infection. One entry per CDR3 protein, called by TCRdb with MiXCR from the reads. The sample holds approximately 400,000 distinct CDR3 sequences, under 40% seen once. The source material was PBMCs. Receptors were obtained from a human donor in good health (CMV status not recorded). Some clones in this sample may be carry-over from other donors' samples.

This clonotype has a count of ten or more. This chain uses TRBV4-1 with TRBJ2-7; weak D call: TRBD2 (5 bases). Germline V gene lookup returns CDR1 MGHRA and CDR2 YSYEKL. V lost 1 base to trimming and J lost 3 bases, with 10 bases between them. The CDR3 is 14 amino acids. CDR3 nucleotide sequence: TGCGCCAGCAGCCAAGGAGAGGGCCGCTACGAGCAGTACTTC. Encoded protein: CASSQGEGRYEQYF.

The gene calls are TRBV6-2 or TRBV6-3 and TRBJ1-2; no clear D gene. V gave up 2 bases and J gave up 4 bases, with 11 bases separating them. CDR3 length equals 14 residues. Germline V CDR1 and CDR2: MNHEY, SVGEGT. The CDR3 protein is CASSYGGTFYGYTF. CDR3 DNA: TGTGCCAGCAGTTACGGCGGCACATTCTATGGCTACACCTTC.

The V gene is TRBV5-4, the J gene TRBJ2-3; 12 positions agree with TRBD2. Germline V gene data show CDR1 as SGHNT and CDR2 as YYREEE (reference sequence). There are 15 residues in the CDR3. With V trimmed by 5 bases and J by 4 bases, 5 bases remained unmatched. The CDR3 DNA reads TGTGCCAGCAGATCTAGCGGGGGGGCCCCAGATACGCAGTATTTT. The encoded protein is CASRSSGGAPDTQYF.

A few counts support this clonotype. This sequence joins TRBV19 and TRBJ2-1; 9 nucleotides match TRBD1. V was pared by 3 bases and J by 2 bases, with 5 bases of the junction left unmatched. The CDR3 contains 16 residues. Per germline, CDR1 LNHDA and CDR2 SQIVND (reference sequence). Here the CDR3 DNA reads TGTGCCAGTAGTATCACCGGACAGGGGACCTACAATGAGCAGTTCTTC. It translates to CASSITGQGTYNEQFF.

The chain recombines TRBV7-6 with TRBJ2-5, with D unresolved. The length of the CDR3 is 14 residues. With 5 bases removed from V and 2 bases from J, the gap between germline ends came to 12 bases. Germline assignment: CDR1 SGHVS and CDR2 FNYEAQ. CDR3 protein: CASSPGREQETQYF. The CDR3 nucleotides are TGTGCCAGCAGCCCCGGACGAGAACAAGAGACCCAGTACTTC.

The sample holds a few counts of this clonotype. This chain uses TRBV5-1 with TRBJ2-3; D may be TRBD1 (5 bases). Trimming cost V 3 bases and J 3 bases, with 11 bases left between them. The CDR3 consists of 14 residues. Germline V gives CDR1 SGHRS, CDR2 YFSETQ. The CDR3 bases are TGCGCCAGCAGCTACGACAGTGAGACAGATACGCAGTATTTT. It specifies CASSYDSETDTQYF. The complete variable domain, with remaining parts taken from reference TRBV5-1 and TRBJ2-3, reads KAGVTQTPRYLIKTRGQQVTLSCSPISGHRSVSWYQQTPGQGLQFLFEYFSETQRNKGNFPGRFSGRQFSNSRSEMNVSTLELGDSALYLCASSYDSETDTQYFGPGTRLTVL.

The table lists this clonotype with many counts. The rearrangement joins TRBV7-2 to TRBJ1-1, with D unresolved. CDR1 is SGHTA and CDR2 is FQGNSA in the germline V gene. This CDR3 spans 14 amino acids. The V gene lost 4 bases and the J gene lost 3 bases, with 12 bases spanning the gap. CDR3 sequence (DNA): TGTGCCAGCAGCTCCCGCCCTGGGGACACTGAAGCTTTCTTT. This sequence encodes CASSSRPGDTEAFF.

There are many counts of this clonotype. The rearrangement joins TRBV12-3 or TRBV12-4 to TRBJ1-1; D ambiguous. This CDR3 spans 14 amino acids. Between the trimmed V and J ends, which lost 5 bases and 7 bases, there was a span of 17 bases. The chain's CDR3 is CASSPKHGRREAFF. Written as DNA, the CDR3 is TGTGCCAGCAGTCCAAAACATGGGCGTCGTGAAGCTTTCTTT.

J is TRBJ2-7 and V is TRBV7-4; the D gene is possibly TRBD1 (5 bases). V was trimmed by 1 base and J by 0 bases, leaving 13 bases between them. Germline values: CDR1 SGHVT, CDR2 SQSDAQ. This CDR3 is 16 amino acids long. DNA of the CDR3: TGTGCCAGCAGCTTAGAGAGCTGGGGCCCCTCCTACGAGCAGTACTTC. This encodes CASSLESWGPSYEQYF.

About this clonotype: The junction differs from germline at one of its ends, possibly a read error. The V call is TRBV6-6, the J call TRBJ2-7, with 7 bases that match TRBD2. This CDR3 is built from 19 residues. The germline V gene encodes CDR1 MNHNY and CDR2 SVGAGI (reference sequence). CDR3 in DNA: TGTGCCAGCAGTTACTCTTTTCTGGCGGTGGCGGGGGTCTCCTACAAGCAGTACTTC. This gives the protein CASSYSFLAVAGVSYKQYF.

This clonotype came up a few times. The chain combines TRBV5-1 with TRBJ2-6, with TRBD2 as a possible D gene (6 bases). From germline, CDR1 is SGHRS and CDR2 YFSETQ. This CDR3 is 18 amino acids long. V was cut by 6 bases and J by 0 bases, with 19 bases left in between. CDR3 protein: CASNPPRDSSSGANVLTF. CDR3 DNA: TGCGCCAGCAATCCACCCCGGGACTCCTCCTCTGGGGCCAACGTCCTGACTTTC.

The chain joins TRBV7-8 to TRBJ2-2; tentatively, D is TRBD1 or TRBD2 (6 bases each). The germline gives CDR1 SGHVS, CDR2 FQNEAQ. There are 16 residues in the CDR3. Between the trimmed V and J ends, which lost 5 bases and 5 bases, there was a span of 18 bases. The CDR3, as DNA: TGTGCCAGCAGCCTCGGAGGGGGGCGTACGACCGGGGAGCTGTTTTTT. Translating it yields CASSLGGGRTTGELFF.

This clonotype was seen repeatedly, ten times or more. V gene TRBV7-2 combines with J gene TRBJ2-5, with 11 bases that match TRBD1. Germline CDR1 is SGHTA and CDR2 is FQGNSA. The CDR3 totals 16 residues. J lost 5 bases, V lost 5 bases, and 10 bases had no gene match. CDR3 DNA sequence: TGTGCCAGCAGCCCACGGACAGGGGGCAGTAGGGAGACCCAGTACTTC. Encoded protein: CASSPRTGGSRETQYF.

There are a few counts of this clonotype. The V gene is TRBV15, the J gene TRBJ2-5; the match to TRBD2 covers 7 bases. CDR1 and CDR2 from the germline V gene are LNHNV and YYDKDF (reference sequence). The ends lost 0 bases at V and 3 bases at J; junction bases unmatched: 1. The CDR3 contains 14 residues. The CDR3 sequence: CATSREGGEETQYF. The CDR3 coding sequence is TGTGCCACCAGCAGAGAGGGGGGGGAAGAGACCCAGTACTTC.

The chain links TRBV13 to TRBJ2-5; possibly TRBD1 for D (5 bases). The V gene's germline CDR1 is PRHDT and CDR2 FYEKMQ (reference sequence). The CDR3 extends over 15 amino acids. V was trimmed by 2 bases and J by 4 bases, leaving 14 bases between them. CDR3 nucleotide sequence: TGTGCCAGCAGCTTACTACAGGCCCTCGGAGAGACCCAGTACTTC. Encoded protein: CASSLLQALGETQYF. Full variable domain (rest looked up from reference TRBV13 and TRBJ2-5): AAGVIQSPRHLIKEKRETATLKCYPIPRHDTVYWYQQGPGQDPQFLISFYEKMQSDKGSIPDRFSAQQFSDYHSELNMSSLELGDSALYFCASSLLQALGETQYFGPGTRLLVL.

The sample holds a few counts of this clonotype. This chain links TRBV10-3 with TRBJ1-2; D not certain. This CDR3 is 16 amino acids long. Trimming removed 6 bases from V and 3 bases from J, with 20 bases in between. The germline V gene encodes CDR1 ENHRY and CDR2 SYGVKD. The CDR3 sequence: CAIRPAAERSDYGYTF. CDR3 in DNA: TGTGCCATCAGGCCCGCCGCAGAACGGTCTGACTATGGCTACACCTTC.

The CDR3 DNA is TGTGCCAGCAGCTTGCAGCGGGGGGGTGGGACCCAGTACTTC. This codes for CASSLQRGGGTQYF. The chain couples TRBV5-4 to TRBJ2-5; TRBD2 matches at 10 bases. Germline-derived CDR1 and CDR2 are SGHNT and YYREEE (reference sequence). Trimming removed 1 base from V and 7 bases from J; junction bases left unmatched: 4. This CDR3 is built from 14 residues.

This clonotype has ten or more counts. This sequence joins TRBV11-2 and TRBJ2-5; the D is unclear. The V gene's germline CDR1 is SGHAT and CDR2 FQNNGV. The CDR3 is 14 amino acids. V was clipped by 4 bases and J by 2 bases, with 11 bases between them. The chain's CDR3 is CASSSSLIQETQYF. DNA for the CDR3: TGTGCCAGCAGCTCCAGTCTGATACAAGAGACCCAGTACTTC.

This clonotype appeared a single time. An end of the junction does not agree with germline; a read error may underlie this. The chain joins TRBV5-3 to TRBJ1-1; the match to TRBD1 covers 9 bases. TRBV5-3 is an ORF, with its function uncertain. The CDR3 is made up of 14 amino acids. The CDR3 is CASSYPGTGSEAFF. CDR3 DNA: TGTGCCAGCAGCTACCCTGGGACAGGGAGTGAAGCTTTCTTT.

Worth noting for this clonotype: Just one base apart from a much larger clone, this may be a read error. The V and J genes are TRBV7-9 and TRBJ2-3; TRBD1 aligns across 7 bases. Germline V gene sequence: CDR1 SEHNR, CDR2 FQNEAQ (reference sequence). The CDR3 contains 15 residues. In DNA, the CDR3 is TGTGCCAGCAGCTTAGGGACAGGACGCACAGATCCGCAGTATTTT. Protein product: CASSLGTGRTDPQYF.

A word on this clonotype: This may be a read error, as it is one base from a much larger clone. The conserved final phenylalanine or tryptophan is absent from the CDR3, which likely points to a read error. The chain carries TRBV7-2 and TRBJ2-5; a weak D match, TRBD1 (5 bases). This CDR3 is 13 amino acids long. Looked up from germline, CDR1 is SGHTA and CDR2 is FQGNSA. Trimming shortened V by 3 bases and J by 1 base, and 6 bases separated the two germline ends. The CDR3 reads CASSFDSQETQYY. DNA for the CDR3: TGTGCCAGCAGCTTCGACAGCCAAGAGACCCAGTACTAC.

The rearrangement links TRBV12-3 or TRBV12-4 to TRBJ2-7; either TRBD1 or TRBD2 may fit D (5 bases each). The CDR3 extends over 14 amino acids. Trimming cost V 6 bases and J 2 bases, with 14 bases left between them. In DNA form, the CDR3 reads TGTGCCAGCAGCGCAGGGAGTAATCCCTACGAGCAGTACTTC. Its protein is CASSAGSNPYEQYF.

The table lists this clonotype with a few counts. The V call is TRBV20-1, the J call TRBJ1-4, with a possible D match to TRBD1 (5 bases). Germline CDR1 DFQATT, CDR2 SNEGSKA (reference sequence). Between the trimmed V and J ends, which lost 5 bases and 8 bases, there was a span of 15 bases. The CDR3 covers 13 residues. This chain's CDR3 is CSAGGTAWEKLFF. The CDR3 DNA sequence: TGCAGTGCTGGAGGGACGGCCTGGGAAAAACTGTTTTTT.

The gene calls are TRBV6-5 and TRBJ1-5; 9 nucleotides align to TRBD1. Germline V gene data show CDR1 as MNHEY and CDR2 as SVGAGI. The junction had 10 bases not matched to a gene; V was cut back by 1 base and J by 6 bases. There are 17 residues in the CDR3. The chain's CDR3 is CASSYCCPGQGIQPQHF. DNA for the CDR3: TGTGCCAGCAGTTACTGTTGTCCAGGACAGGGGATTCAGCCCCAGCATTTT.

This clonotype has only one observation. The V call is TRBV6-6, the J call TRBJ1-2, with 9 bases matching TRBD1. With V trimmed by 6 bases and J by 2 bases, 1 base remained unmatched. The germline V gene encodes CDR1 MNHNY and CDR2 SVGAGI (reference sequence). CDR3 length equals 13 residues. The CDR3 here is CASRQGANYGYTF. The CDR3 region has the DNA TGTGCCAGCAGACAGGGGGCGAACTATGGCTACACCTTC.

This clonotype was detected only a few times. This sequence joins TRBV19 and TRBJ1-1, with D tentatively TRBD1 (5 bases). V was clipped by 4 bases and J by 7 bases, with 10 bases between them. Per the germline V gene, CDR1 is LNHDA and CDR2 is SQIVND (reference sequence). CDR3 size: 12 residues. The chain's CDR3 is CASSTHRFEAFF. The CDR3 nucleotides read TGTGCCAGTAGTACACACAGGTTTGAAGCTTTCTTT.

The CDR3 spells CASSQFGGPGPNTEAFF. As DNA, the CDR3 is TGTGCCAGCAGCCAATTCGGGGGGCCAGGTCCCAACACTGAAGCTTTCTTT. The V call is TRBV14, the J call TRBJ1-1; TRBD1 might be the D (6 bases). This CDR3 comprises 17 residues. From germline, CDR1 is SGHDN and CDR2 FVKESK. Trimming took 2 bases from V and 2 from J, leaving 18 bases between them.

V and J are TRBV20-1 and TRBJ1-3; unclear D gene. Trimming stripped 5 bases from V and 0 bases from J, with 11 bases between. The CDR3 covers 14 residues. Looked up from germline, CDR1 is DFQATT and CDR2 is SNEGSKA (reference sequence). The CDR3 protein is CSAPGFLSGNTIYF. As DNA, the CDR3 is TGCAGTGCTCCGGGATTTCTCTCTGGAAACACCATATATTTT.

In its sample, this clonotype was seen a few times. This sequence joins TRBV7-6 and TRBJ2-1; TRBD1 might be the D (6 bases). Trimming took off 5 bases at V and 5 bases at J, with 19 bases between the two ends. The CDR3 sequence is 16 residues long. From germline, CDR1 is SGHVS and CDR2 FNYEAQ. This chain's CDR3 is CASSPGTSRGNNEQFF. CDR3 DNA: TGTGCCAGCAGCCCAGGGACATCCCGGGGCAACAATGAGCAGTTCTTC.

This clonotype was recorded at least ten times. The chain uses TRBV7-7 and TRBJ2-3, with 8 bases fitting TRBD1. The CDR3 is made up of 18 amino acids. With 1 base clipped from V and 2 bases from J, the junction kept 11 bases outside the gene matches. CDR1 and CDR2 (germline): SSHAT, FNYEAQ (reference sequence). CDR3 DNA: TGTGCCAGCAGCTTAGTTGTGACAGGGGCGCTACACACAGATACGCAGTATTTT. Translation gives CASSLVVTGALHTDTQYF.

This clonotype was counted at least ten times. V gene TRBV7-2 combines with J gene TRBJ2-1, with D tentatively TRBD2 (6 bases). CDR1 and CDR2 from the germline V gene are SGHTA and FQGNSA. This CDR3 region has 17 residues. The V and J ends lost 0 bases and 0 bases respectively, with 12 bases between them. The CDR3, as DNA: TGTGCCAGCAGCTTAGCAGGCCGGGAGAGCTCCTACAATGAGCAGTTCTTC. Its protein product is CASSLAGRESSYNEQFF.

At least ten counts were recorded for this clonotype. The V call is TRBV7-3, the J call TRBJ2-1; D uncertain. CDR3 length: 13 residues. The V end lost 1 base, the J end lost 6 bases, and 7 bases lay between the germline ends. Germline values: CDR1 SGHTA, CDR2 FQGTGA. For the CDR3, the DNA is TGTGCCAGCAGCTTAAATCGTGCCAATGAGCAGTTCTTC. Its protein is CASSLNRANEQFF.